The 17 T cell receptor beta chains below all came from one sample that was sequenced in a study of blood T cell repertoires in COVID-19. Sequencing used immunoSEQ multiplex PCR; TCRdb keeps in-frame clones, though not all of them. The sample includes some 170,000 clones, about 74% of them seen just once. The specimen sequenced was peripheral blood. Receptors were obtained from a man in his 60s with acute or convalescent COVID-19.

V and J are TRBV10-3 and TRBJ1-1; no definite D call. Trimming took off 2 bases at V and 2 bases at J, with 6 bases between the two ends. The CDR3 spans 13 residues. Looked up from germline, CDR1 is ENHRY and CDR2 is SYGVKD. Here the CDR3 reads CAISEPGNTEAFF. The CDR3 DNA sequence: TGTGCCATCAGTGAGCCAGGTAACACTGAAGCTTTCTTT.

The rearrangement uses TRBV28 and TRBJ2-2; possibly TRBD1 for D (5 bases). In germline, CDR1 is MDHEN, CDR2 SYDVKM. The CDR3 is 15 residues long. Trimming removed 7 bases from V and 1 base from J, with 13 bases in between. The CDR3 nucleotides are TGTGCCAGCACTGTGGGTACAGGGAACACCGGGGAGCTGTTTTTT. Encoded protein: CASTVGTGNTGELFF.

The CDR3 sequence: CASSSRGGNTIYF. DNA for the CDR3: TGTGCCAGCAGTTCCAGGGGTGGAAACACCATATATTTT. This chain connects TRBV12-3 or TRBV12-4 to TRBJ1-3; D may be TRBD1 (6 bases). V was cut by 4 bases and J by 3 bases, with 7 bases left in between. The CDR3 has 13 amino acids.

The J gene is TRBJ2-5, the V gene TRBV11-2; D gene unclear. V lost 5 bases, J lost 0 bases, and 13 bases lay in between. Germline CDR1 SGHAT, CDR2 FQNNGV. The CDR3 sequence is 15 residues long. This chain's CDR3 is CASSIQPTYQETQYF. The CDR3 nucleotides read TGTGCCAGCAGCATCCAACCTACGTACCAAGAGACCCAGTACTTC.

V usage is TRBV6-5 and J usage is TRBJ2-1; TRBD1 aligns across 10 bases. J was trimmed by 9 bases and V by 2 bases; bases with no gene match: 7. The CDR3 is made up of 15 amino acids. Per germline, CDR1 MNHEY and CDR2 SVGAGI. The CDR3 loop is CASSYRDRGMGEQFF. The CDR3 nucleotides are TGTGCCAGCAGTTACCGGGACAGGGGCATGGGTGAGCAGTTCTTC.

The gene calls are TRBV6-1 and TRBJ1-5; unclear D gene. In germline, CDR1 is MNHNS, CDR2 SASEGT. V lost 1 base and J 0 bases, leaving 7 bases between the germline ends. The CDR3 sequence is 15 residues long. The CDR3 loop reads CASSEGVYSNQPQHF. The CDR3 DNA reads TGTGCCAGCAGTGAAGGCGTTTATAGCAATCAGCCCCAGCATTTT.

This clone came up once. The gene calls are TRBV9 and TRBJ2-5; 11 positions agree with TRBD2. V lost 0 bases to trimming and J lost 3 bases; unmatched junction nucleotides: 4. In germline, CDR1 is SGDLS, CDR2 YYNGEE. The CDR3 loop spans 16 amino acids. Here the CDR3 DNA reads TGTGCCAGCAGCGTAGGTCCTAGCGGGGGGAAAGAGACCCAGTACTTC. The encoded protein is CASSVGPSGGKETQYF.

V and J are TRBV10-3 and TRBJ1-5; D not resolved. This CDR3 comprises 14 residues. The germline gives CDR1 ENHRY, CDR2 SYGVKD. The V end lost 3 bases, the J end lost 4 bases, and 10 bases lay between the germline ends. In DNA, the CDR3 is TGTGCCATCAGTGAAGGACTGACGAATCAGCCCCAGCATTTT. Translating it yields CAISEGLTNQPQHF.

The CDR3 loop reads CASSVVGEMNTEAFF. CDR3 DNA: TGTGCCAGCAGCGTAGTCGGGGAAATGAACACTGAAGCTTTCTTT. The chain carries TRBV9 and TRBJ1-1; D not certain. Germline CDR1 is SGDLS and CDR2 is YYNGEE. The CDR3 is 15 amino acids. The V and J ends lost 0 bases and 0 bases respectively, with 9 bases between them. Full variable domain (missing parts from reference TRBV9 and TRBJ1-1): DSGVTQTPKHLITATGQRVTLRCSPRSGDLSVYWYQQSLDQGLQFLIQYYNGEERAKGNILERFSAQQFPDLHSELNLSSLELGDSALYFCASSVVGEMNTEAFFGQGTRLTVV.

Comments on this clone: The junction departs from germline at one end; a sequencing error may be responsible. This sequence joins TRBV3-1 (or the pseudogene TRBV3-2) and TRBJ2-7; 7 bases are shared with TRBD2. Germline loops: CDR1 LGHDT, CDR2 YNNKEL (reference sequence). CDR3 length equals 14 residues. The CDR3: CASSQGLVSLEQYF. CDR3 sequence (DNA): TGTGCCAGCAGTCAAGGACTAGTCTCTCTCGAGCAGTACTTC.

This chain uses TRBV3-1 (or the pseudogene TRBV3-2) with TRBJ2-7; TRBD1 aligns across 9 bases. Germline V CDR1 and CDR2: LGHDT, YNNKEL (reference sequence). This CDR3 contains 14 residues. V shed 2 bases and J 7 bases; nucleotides not matched to a gene: 6. As DNA, the CDR3 is TGTGCCAGCAGCCAATGGGACAGGGATGAAGAGCAGTACTTC. Amino acids: CASSQWDRDEEQYF.

The chain joins TRBV4-3 to TRBJ2-1; 15 nucleotides line up with TRBD2. The CDR3 spans 17 residues. CDR1 is LGHNA, CDR2 YSLEER, per germline. V shed 0 bases, J shed 10 bases, and the junction held 7 bases outside the gene matches. CDR3 sequence reads: CASSQDGTSGGIPEQFF. The CDR3 DNA reads TGCGCCAGCAGCCAAGACGGGACTAGCGGGGGGATCCCCGAGCAGTTCTTC.

This chain links TRBV7-3 with TRBJ2-1; TRBD2 agrees at 11 bases. The CDR3 covers 15 residues. Germline CDR1 is SGHTA and CDR2 is FQGTGA. The J segment lost 6 bases and the V segment lost 2 bases, leaving 3 bases of the junction unmatched. The CDR3 nucleotides are TGTGCCAGCAGCTTACTAGCGGGGGGTTCCAATGAGCAGTTCTTC. Translation gives CASSLLAGGSNEQFF.

The J gene is TRBJ2-7, the V gene TRBV3-1 (or the pseudogene TRBV3-2); tentatively, D is TRBD1 (5 bases). The CDR3 consists of 17 residues. CDR1 and CDR2 (germline): LGHDT, YNNKEL (reference sequence). The V end was cut by 6 bases, the J end by 0 bases, with 21 bases between. CDR3 bases: TGTGCCAGCAGTCCCAGCAACAGGTTGCGCCCCTCCTACGAGCAGTACTTC. Its translation: CASSPSNRLRPSYEQYF.

CDR3 protein: CASSIGTGGAFAHEQFF. CDR3 DNA: TGTGCCAGTAGTATAGGGACAGGGGGCGCGTTCGCCCATGAGCAGTTCTTC. The J gene is TRBJ2-1, the V gene TRBV19; the match to TRBD1 covers 11 bases. CDR3 length: 17 amino acids. CDR1 is LNHDA, CDR2 SQIVND, per germline (reference sequence). With V trimmed by 1 base and J by 8 bases, 10 bases remained unmatched.

This clone has only a few counts. The chain is built from TRBV27 and TRBJ2-3; TRBD2 matches at 13 bases. Trimming took 5 bases from V and 1 from J; bases not matched to a gene: 9. Per germline, CDR1 MNHEY and CDR2 SMNVEV (reference sequence). The CDR3 is 18 amino acids. The CDR3: CASSPGLAGLGGTDTQYF. DNA for the CDR3: TGTGCCAGCAGTCCGGGACTAGCGGGGCTAGGGGGCACAGATACGCAGTATTTT.

This sequence joins TRBV4-1 and TRBJ2-6, with 12 bases that match TRBD1. With 2 bases clipped from V and 2 bases from J, the junction kept 4 bases outside the gene matches. Germline lookup yields CDR1 MGHRA and CDR2 YSYEKL. CDR3 length: 18 amino acids. For the CDR3, the DNA is TGCGCCAGCAGCCAATCCGGGACAGGGGGCGCTGGGGCCAACGTCCTGACTTTC. Protein: CASSQSGTGGAGANVLTF.